Below, 7 T cell receptor beta chains from the same sample are listed, as sequenced in a study of T cells in narcolepsy. The data were produced by immunoSEQ multiplex PCR, yet TCRdb's version contains in-frame clones alone and is incomplete. The sample has some 34,000 clones; about 90% are singletons. Sequencing input: CD45RA- memory CD4+ T cells from PBMCs. Source of these receptors: a human donor with narcolepsy.

The chain links TRBV18 to TRBJ2-7, with a tentative D call TRBD2 (6 bases). Per germline, CDR1 KGHSH and CDR2 LQKENI. The CDR3 totals 14 residues. Trimming left V 3 bases short and J 0 bases short, with 9 bases between. DNA for the CDR3: TGTGCCAGCTCACCCGCCGGGGGCTCCTACGAGCAGTACTTC. Amino acid sequence: CASSPAGGSYEQYF.

The chain carries TRBV2 and TRBJ2-5; 11 bases fit TRBD2. The CDR3 contains 14 residues. J was trimmed by 5 bases and V by 5 bases; bases with no gene match: 4. Germline values: CDR1 SNHLY, CDR2 FYNNEI. The CDR3 nucleotides read TGTGCCAGCAGTTTAGCGGGGGGGAGGGAGACCCAGTACTTC. Translation: CASSLAGGRETQYF.

This clone is a singleton in its sample. The chain has TRBV18 and TRBJ2-7; TRBD2 aligns across 8 bases. J lost 2 bases, V lost 0 bases, and 3 bases had no gene match. Per germline, CDR1 KGHSH and CDR2 LQKENI. The CDR3 is made up of 15 amino acids. The CDR3 loop reads CASSPPRGGTYEQYF. The CDR3 DNA sequence: TGTGCCAGCTCACCACCCCGGGGGGGGACCTACGAGCAGTACTTC.

The chain has TRBV11-2 and TRBJ2-3; D is unresolved. The V end was cut by 4 bases, the J end by 4 bases, with 15 bases between. This CDR3 spans 15 amino acids. CDR1 SGHAT and CDR2 FQNNGV come from the germline V gene. The CDR3 nucleotides read TGTGCCAGCAGCTCAACACCCCCTGGTTCAGATACGCAGTATTTT. This encodes CASSSTPPGSDTQYF.

The chain employs TRBV29-1 and TRBJ1-1; D is uncertain. This CDR3 has 11 amino acids. V gave up 4 bases and J gave up 4 bases, with 7 bases separating them. Germline V lookup: CDR1 SQVTM, CDR2 ANQGSEA. For the CDR3, the DNA is TGCAGCGTTGCGCCGCGCACTGAAGCTTTCTTT. As protein: CSVAPRTEAFF.

A single count supports this clone. The chain couples TRBV10-3 to TRBJ2-7; D is ambiguous. Germline V gives CDR1 ENHRY, CDR2 SYGVKD. The V end was cut by 0 bases, the J end by 0 bases, with 15 bases between. This CDR3 has 17 residues. This CDR3 is CAISESRGRSNSYEQYF. The CDR3 nucleotides are TGTGCCATCAGTGAGTCGCGTGGCCGGTCCAACTCCTACGAGCAGTACTTC.

A remark on this clone: Other nucleotide sequences from this sample produce the same CDR3. The V call is TRBV7-9, the J call TRBJ1-4; D may be TRBD1 (6 bases). With 5 bases removed from V and 6 bases from J, the gap between germline ends came to 16 bases. This CDR3 spans 15 amino acids. CDR1 is SEHNR, CDR2 FQNEAQ, per germline (reference sequence). DNA for the CDR3: TGTGCCAGCAGCCCCGGACAGACCTCTTATGAAAAACTGTTTTTT. Its protein is CASSPGQTSYEKLFF.